This note documents a single T cell receptor beta chain sequence. The sample belongs to a study of blood T cell repertoires in COVID-19. Repertoires were generated with immunoSEQ multiplex PCR, while TCRdb's copy carries only in-frame clones and drops some. The sample has about 90,000 clones, 80% to 90% seen once; the top ten hold approximately 13%. CDR1 and CDR2 (germline): SGHAT, FQNNGV. Trimming removed 0 bases from V and 3 bases from J, with 6 bases in between. This CDR3 contains 14 residues. The rearrangement joins TRBV11-2 to TRBJ2-1; no firm D call. This TCR was recovered from a human donor in a cohort sampled during active COVID-19. The sequencing sample was made of peripheral blood. The CDR3: CASSLDPLYNEQFF. The CDR3 region has the DNA TGTGCCAGCAGCTTAGATCCCCTCTACAATGAGCAGTTCTTC.